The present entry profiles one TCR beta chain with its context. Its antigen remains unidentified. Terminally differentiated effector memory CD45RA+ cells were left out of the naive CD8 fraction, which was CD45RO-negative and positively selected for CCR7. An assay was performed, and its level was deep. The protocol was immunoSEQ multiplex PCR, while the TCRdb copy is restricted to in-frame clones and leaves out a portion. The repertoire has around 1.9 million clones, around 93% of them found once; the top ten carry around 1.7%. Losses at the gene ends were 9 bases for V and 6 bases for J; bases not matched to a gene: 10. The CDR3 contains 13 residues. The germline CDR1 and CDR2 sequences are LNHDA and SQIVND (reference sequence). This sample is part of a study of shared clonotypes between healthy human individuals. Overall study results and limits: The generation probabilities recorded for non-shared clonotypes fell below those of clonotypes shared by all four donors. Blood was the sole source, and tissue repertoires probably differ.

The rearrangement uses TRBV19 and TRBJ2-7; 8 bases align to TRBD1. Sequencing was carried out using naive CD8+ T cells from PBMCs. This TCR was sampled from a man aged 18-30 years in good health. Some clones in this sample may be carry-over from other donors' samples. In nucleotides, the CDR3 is TGTGCCAGCCAACGAACGGACAGGGCCGAGCAGTACTTC. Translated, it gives CASQRTDRAEQYF.